This T cell receptor beta chain was recorded in a study of blood T cell repertoires in COVID-19 (dated by TCRdb to 2019 to 2021). Concerning the study at large: Collaborator samples came from the United States, Italy and Spain and covered acute and convalescent phases of COVID-19. The samples were drawn from two sources: the first 160 participants of the ongoing ImmuneRACE study, and fewer than 1,500 subjects contributed by 6 global collaborators. HLA class I and class II types, where available, came from metadata supplied by the sample provider rather than from assay-based typing. The repertoires were released in a freely available public database intended as a resource for research on the immune response to SARS-CoV-2. Sample metadata almost always included a de-identified subject ID, COVID-19 status, age in years and sex. The material from the prospective study consisted of cDNA or gDNA derived from T cells, B-cell-depleted T cells, or PBMCs. Deeply sampled blood TCRbeta repertoires from subjects exposed to, actively infected with, or recovered from COVID-19 were included in the dataset. General conclusions and limits of the study: How much clinical and demographic metadata was included differed by source and by participant, and the metadata was provided uncurated.

Collaborating institutions collected whole blood in K2EDTA tubes following their own protocols. For TCRbeta analysis, collaborator samples were shipped as frozen whole blood, as isolated PBMCs, or as DNA extracted from either sample type. TCRbeta CDR3 regions were amplified from genomic DNA using the immunoSEQ Assay, a bias-controlled multiplex PCR. Per the source publication's procedure: The number of nucleated cells in each sample was estimated by amplification of reference gene primers within the assay. To quantify the absolute abundance of each unique TCRbeta CDR3 rearrangement, sequence reads were collapsed and filtered. For each sample, productive Simpson clonality was calculated as the square root of Simpson's diversity index across productive rearrangements. Held by TCRdb, this immuneACCESS table contains in-frame sequences only and omits some clones. Under half of the omission traces to an unresolved V gene where checked; the cause of the rest is unknown. The V and J calls and clone size were taken over from that table, and D and trimming were inferred from the DNA. The table for this sample lists 55,000 to 70,000 clones; about 81% of them were counted only once. The top ten hold more than 15% of the sample.

Taken from cysteine to phenylalanine, the CDR3 has 16 residues. The CDR3 DNA has 48 bases and is translated from base 1. CDR1 and CDR2, looked up from the germline V gene, are MDHEN and SYDVKM. Trimming removed 3 bases from V and 7 bases from J, leaving 18 bases between the germline ends. To note about this clone: The antigen it binds to is not known. No qualities accompany the bases; no much larger clone lies one base away.

Material for sequencing was peripheral blood. The chain links TRBV28 with TRBJ1-4; TRBD1 is a possible D gene, resting on 5 matching bases. The sequence was collected from an elderly man with acute or convalescent COVID-19. The sequenced DNA is TGTGCCAGCAGTTTTTGGGGGGGGGATGGAGGTGAAAAACTGTTTTTT. Protein translation: CASSFWGGDGGEKLFF.